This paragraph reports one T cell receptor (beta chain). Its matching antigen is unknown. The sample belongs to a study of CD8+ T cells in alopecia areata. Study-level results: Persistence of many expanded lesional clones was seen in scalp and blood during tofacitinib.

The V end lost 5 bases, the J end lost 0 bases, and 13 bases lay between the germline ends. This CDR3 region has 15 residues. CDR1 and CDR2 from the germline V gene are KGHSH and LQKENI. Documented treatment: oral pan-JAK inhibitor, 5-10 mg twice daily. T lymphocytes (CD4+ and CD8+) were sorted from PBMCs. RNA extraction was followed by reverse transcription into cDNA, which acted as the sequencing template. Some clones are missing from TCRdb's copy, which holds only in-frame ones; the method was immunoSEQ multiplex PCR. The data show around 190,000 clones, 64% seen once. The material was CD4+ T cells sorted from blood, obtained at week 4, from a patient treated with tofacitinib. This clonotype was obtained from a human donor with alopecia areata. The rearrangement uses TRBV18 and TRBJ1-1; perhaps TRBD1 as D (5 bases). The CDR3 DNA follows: TGTGCCAGCTCATTCAGCGGACAAATGAACACTGAAGCTTTCTTT. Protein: CASSFSGQMNTEAFF. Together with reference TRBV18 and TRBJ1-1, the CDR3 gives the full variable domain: NAGVMQNPRHLVRRRGQEARLRCSPMKGHSHVYWYRQLPEEGLKFMVYLQKENIIDESGMPKERFSAEFPKEGPSILRIQQVVRGDSAAYFCASSFSGQMNTEAFFGQGTRLTVV.